This T cell receptor (beta chain) was found in a study of regulatory T cells in long-lasting Graves disease. V lost 2 bases and J 6 bases, leaving 21 bases between the germline ends. The CDR3 is 16 residues long. CDR1 is SGHRS, CDR2 YFSETQ, per germline. Findings and limits, study-wide: Favored usage of TRBV28, TRBJ1-2 and TRBJ2-5 was recorded in persistent disease.

Time point meaning: persistent/refractory GD, antithyroid drugs over 5 years with positive TRAb. From PBMCs, RNA was extracted and then used to make the TCR library. As a group, patients came from one endocrinology department in Xi'an, China. The sample holds a few counts of this clonotype. Its matching antigen is unknown. Library construction for TCR beta used iRepertoire HTBI primers and Arm-PCR of CDR3 regions. TCRdb processed the multiplex PCR reads anew with MiXCR; each CDR3 protein has one entry. The data contain a few hundred thousand distinct CDR3 sequences, about 22% of them singletons. The J gene is TRBJ2-7, the V gene TRBV5-1; TRBD1 is a possible D gene (6 bases). The sequences come from peripheral blood mononuclear cells (PBMCs), collected when the disease was refractory, from a patient treated with antithyroid drugs. The TCR was taken from a female donor with Graves disease. In DNA, the CDR3 is TGCGCCAGCAGCTTCGGAACAGGGATGTATATGGGCGAGCAGTACTTC. It codes for CASSFGTGMYMGEQYF.